The 31 T cell receptor beta chains reported below all come from one sample, sequenced in a study of shared clonotypes between healthy human individuals. Repertoires were generated with immunoSEQ multiplex PCR, while TCRdb's copy carries only in-frame clones and drops some. Among more than 400,000 clones listed, roughly 80% were seen once. Sequenced input: PBMCs. These receptor sequences come from a woman between 40 and 55 years old in good health. Some clones in this sample may be carry-over from other donors' samples.

V and J are TRBV5-1 and TRBJ2-3; D is possibly TRBD2 (6 bases). CDR1 and CDR2 from the germline V gene are SGHRS and YFSETQ. CDR3 length: 13 amino acids. The V gene lost 5 bases and the J gene lost 7 bases, with 14 bases spanning the gap. CDR3 nucleotides: TGCGCCAGCAGTAGTTTAGCGGAAAATACGCAGTATTTT. Amino acids: CASSSLAENTQYF.

The chain has TRBV18 and TRBJ2-7, with 9 nucleotides matching TRBD1. The CDR3 is 15 amino acids. Germline values: CDR1 KGHSH, CDR2 LQKENI. The V gene end was trimmed by 2 bases and the J gene end by 6 bases; junction bases not matched to a gene: 8. The CDR3 reads CASSPAGTGMGEQYF. Written as DNA, the CDR3 is TGTGCCAGCTCACCAGCCGGGACAGGGATGGGCGAGCAGTACTTC.

CDR3 bases: TGCGCCAGCAGCTCTAGCGGGAGTCGGTCCTACGAGCAGTACTTC. The encoded protein is CASSSSGSRSYEQYF. The chain uses TRBV5-1 and TRBJ2-7, with 10 bases matching TRBD2. CDR3 length equals 15 residues. Per germline, CDR1 SGHRS and CDR2 YFSETQ. J lost 1 base, V lost 3 bases, and 4 bases had no gene match. Variable domain in full (rest from reference TRBV5-1 and TRBJ2-7): KAGVTQTPRYLIKTRGQQVTLSCSPISGHRSVSWYQQTPGQGLQFLFEYFSETQRNKGNFPGRFSGRQFSNSRSEMNVSTLELGDSALYLCASSSSGSRSYEQYFGPGTRLTVT.

The chain uses TRBV7-6 and TRBJ2-1; TRBD2 matches 11 bases. The germline V gene encodes CDR1 SGHVS and CDR2 FNYEAQ. The CDR3 runs to 16 residues. V shed 1 base and J 4 bases; nucleotides not matched to a gene: 3. This CDR3 is CASSLVASGGYNEQFF. The CDR3, as DNA: TGTGCCAGCAGCTTAGTGGCTAGCGGGGGGTACAATGAGCAGTTCTTC.

The J gene is TRBJ1-4, the V gene TRBV5-5; 10 nucleotides match TRBD1. This CDR3 region has 14 residues. Germline loops: CDR1 SGHKS, CDR2 YYEKEE (reference sequence). V was clipped by 4 bases and J by 8 bases; unmatched bases: 5. The CDR3 DNA follows: TGTGCCAGCAGCCTCGACAGGGGGCGGGAAAAACTGTTTTTT. It is translated as CASSLDRGREKLFF. Filled out from reference TRBV5-5 and TRBJ1-4, the complete variable domain reads DAGVTQSPTHLIKTRGQQVTLRCSPISGHKSVSWYQQVLGQGPQFIFQYYEKEERGRGNFPDRFSARQFPNYSSELNVNALLLGDSALYLCASSLDRGREKLFFGSGTQLSVL.

The rearrangement uses TRBV10-3 and TRBJ1-5, with D possibly TRBD1 on 6 matching bases. Germline V gene lookup returns CDR1 ENHRY and CDR2 SYGVKD. CDR3 length equals 16 residues. V was clipped by 2 bases and J by 1 base, with 12 bases between them. CDR3 loop: CAISERSGESNQPQHF. CDR3 bases: TGTGCCATCAGTGAGAGGTCAGGGGAAAGCAATCAGCCCCAGCATTTT.

The CDR3 nucleotides read TGTGCCAGCAGCTTGGAGACTAGTGTGAACACCGGGGAGCTGTTTTTT. Translation gives CASSLETSVNTGELFF. This chain links TRBV7-6 with TRBJ2-2, with TRBD2 as a possible D gene (6 bases). Germline V gene sequence: CDR1 SGHVS, CDR2 FNYEAQ. The V end was cut by 3 bases, the J end by 1 base, with 12 bases between. CDR3 length: 16 residues. Full variable domain (remainder filled in from reference TRBV7-6 and TRBJ2-2): GAGVSQSPRYKVTKRGQDVALRCDPISGHVSLYWYRQALGQGPEFLTYFNYEAQQDKSGLPNDRFSAERPEGSISTLTIQRTEQRDSAMYRCASSLETSVNTGELFFGEGSRLTVL.

This chain uses TRBV6-5 with TRBJ1-1; perhaps TRBD1 as D (5 bases). Trimming shortened V by 0 bases and J by 6 bases, and 8 bases separated the two germline ends. The CDR3 has 13 residues. Looked up from germline, CDR1 is MNHEY and CDR2 is SVGAGI. CDR3: CASSYSGTSEAFF. In nucleotides, the CDR3 is TGTGCCAGCAGTTACTCCGGGACCTCTGAAGCTTTCTTT.

The chain uses TRBV6-5 and TRBJ2-7; a possible D gene is TRBD1 (6 bases). From germline, CDR1 is MNHEY and CDR2 SVGAGI. V shed 8 bases and J shed 6 bases, with 17 bases lying between them. CDR3 size: 13 residues. CDR3 in amino acids: CASRQDPFSEQYF. CDR3 DNA sequence: TGTGCCAGCCGACAGGACCCATTCTCCGAGCAGTACTTC.

The V call is TRBV14, the J call TRBJ1-2, with 7 bases identical to TRBD1. With 2 bases clipped from V and 0 bases from J, the junction kept 9 bases outside the gene matches. CDR3 size: 17 residues. Germline CDR1 and CDR2: SGHDN and FVKESK. The CDR3 here is CASSQKTGALSNYGYTF. In DNA, the CDR3 is TGTGCCAGCAGCCAAAAAACAGGGGCGCTGTCTAACTATGGCTACACCTTC.

This clone has just a few counts. The chain uses TRBV30 and TRBJ1-1; 8 bases are shared with TRBD1. There are 13 residues in the CDR3. V was clipped by 5 bases and J by 5 bases; unmatched bases: 7. Per germline, CDR1 GTSNPN and CDR2 SVGIG (reference sequence). CDR3 DNA sequence: TGTGCCTGGCGGGACAGGCCACCAACTGAAGCTTTCTTT. Amino acids: CAWRDRPPTEAFF. Full variable domain (outside the CDR3, taken from reference TRBV30 and TRBJ1-1): SQTIHQWPATLVQPVGSPLSLECTVEGTSNPNLYWYRQAAGRGLQLLFYSVGIGQISSEVPQNLSASRPQDRQFILSSKKLLLSDSGFYLCAWRDRPPTEAFFGQGTRLTVV.

The chain employs TRBV20-1 and TRBJ1-1; D uncertain. This CDR3 spans 11 amino acids. V was trimmed by 0 bases and J by 7 bases, leaving 6 bases between them. Germline V gene lookup returns CDR1 DFQATT and CDR2 SNEGSKA (reference sequence). Here the CDR3 reads CSARDSREAFF. The CDR3 bases are TGCAGTGCTAGAGATAGCCGTGAAGCTTTCTTT.

The V gene is TRBV10-3, the J gene TRBJ2-7; D may correspond to TRBD1 or TRBD2 (5 bases each). CDR3 size: 15 residues. CDR1 is ENHRY and CDR2 is SYGVKD in the germline V gene. V was shortened by 6 bases and J by 7 bases, with 22 bases between the two germline ends. CDR3: CAIRPSGTLLLEQYF. In DNA, the CDR3 is TGTGCCATCAGGCCCTCCGGGACCCTTCTTCTTGAGCAGTACTTC.

This chain joins TRBV27 and TRBJ2-7, with a weak D call TRBD2 (5 bases). Deletions cut 5 bases from V and 0 bases from J, with 17 bases between. Germline CDR1 is MNHEY and CDR2 is SMNVEV (reference sequence). The CDR3 runs to 16 residues. The CDR3 loop is CASSTLRRVYSYEQYF. In DNA form, the CDR3 reads TGTGCCAGCAGTACCCTCCGGCGGGTGTACTCCTACGAGCAGTACTTC.

This sequence joins TRBV28 and TRBJ1-3, with D perhaps matching TRBD1 (5 bases). Germline V gene lookup returns CDR1 MDHEN and CDR2 SYDVKM. V lost 3 bases and J lost 2, with 8 bases in between. The length of the CDR3 is 14 residues. CDR3 loop: CASSLLGPGNTIYF. In DNA, the CDR3 is TGTGCCAGCAGTTTGTTGGGACCTGGAAACACCATATATTTT.

As concerns this clone: Additional DNA sequences in this sample encode the identical CDR3. CDR3 residues: CATSRGRPQETQYF. The CDR3 region has the DNA TGTGCCACCAGCAGAGGACGACCCCAAGAGACCCAGTACTTC. The chain uses TRBV15 and TRBJ2-5; D is undetermined. The V gene's germline CDR1 is LNHNV and CDR2 YYDKDF (reference sequence). The V end was cut by 1 base, the J end by 1 base, with 7 bases between. CDR3 size: 14 residues.

The chain links TRBV10-3 to TRBJ1-5, with D maybe TRBD1 (6 bases). The V gene lost 3 bases and the J gene lost 8 bases, with 14 bases spanning the gap. CDR3 length: 14 residues. In germline, CDR1 is ENHRY, CDR2 SYGVKD. CDR3: CAISDSQGSEPQHF. The CDR3 bases are TGTGCCATCAGTGATAGTCAGGGGTCGGAGCCCCAGCATTTT.

This chain uses TRBV2 with TRBJ1-1; 7 positions agree with TRBD1. The CDR3 covers 12 residues. The germline V gene encodes CDR1 SNHLY and CDR2 FYNNEI. Trimming cost V 11 bases and J 3 bases; bases outside gene matches: 6. The CDR3 DNA sequence: TGTGCCTGTACACAGGGGTACACTGAAGCTTTCTTT. Residues: CACTQGYTEAFF.

The chain joins TRBV27 to TRBJ2-1, with 8 bases that match TRBD2. Germline-derived CDR1 and CDR2 are MNHEY and SMNVEV (reference sequence). With 5 bases clipped from V and 0 bases from J, the junction kept 6 bases outside the gene matches. The CDR3 covers 16 residues. The CDR3, as DNA: TGTGCCAGCAGTCCCCCCGGGGGGGGCTCCTACAATGAGCAGTTCTTC. Its translation is CASSPPGGGSYNEQFF.

The chain employs TRBV6-1 and TRBJ1-1, with D perhaps matching TRBD1 (6 bases). Deletions cut 6 bases from V and 1 base from J, with 12 bases between. This CDR3 region has 14 residues. Germline assignment: CDR1 MNHNS and CDR2 SASEGT. The CDR3 is CASSPWDKNTEAFF. The CDR3 DNA is TGTGCCAGCAGCCCCTGGGACAAGAACACTGAAGCTTTCTTT.

The chain has TRBV10-2 and TRBJ1-1; TRBD1 matches 8 bases. With V trimmed by 7 bases and J by 1 base, 8 bases remained unmatched. The CDR3 is 15 residues long. In germline, CDR1 is WSHSY, CDR2 SAAADI. This CDR3 is CASISVGQGNTEAFF. In DNA form, the CDR3 reads TGCGCCAGCATATCGGTAGGACAGGGGAACACTGAAGCTTTCTTT.

This clone was observed once. It differs at one base from a far larger clone, so likely a read error. The chain has TRBV30 and TRBJ2-5; no definite D call. The CDR3 is made up of 12 amino acids. Germline values: CDR1 GTSNPN, CDR2 SVGIG (reference sequence). CDR3 region: CAWSVQQDTQYF. The CDR3 DNA follows: TGTGCCTGGAGTGTACAGCAAGATACCCAGTACTTC.

As for this clone: Other DNA sequences in this specimen translate into the identical CDR3. This chain links TRBV30 with TRBJ2-1, with D unclear. There are 11 residues in the CDR3. The germline gives CDR1 GTSNPN, CDR2 SVGIG (reference sequence). V lost 5 bases and J lost 3, with 5 bases in between. This chain's CDR3 is CAWDNYNEQFF. CDR3 DNA sequence: TGTGCCTGGGACAACTACAATGAGCAGTTCTTC.

This chain joins TRBV7-2 and TRBJ2-7; 10 bases line up with TRBD2. Germline loops: CDR1 SGHTA, CDR2 FQGNSA. The CDR3 totals 14 residues. The V segment lost 3 bases and the J segment 7 bases; nucleotides outside the gene matches: 6. CDR3 DNA sequence: TGTGCCAGCAGCTTCAGCGGGAGGGCGGGAGAGCAGTACTTC. Its protein is CASSFSGRAGEQYF.

The chain is built from TRBV18 and TRBJ1-5; D is unclear. In germline, CDR1 is KGHSH, CDR2 LQKENI. The CDR3 length is 13 residues. V was cut by 3 bases and J by 5 bases, with 8 bases left in between. The CDR3 sequence is CASSPTRDQPQHF. In DNA form, the CDR3 reads TGTGCCAGCTCACCCACACGGGATCAGCCCCAGCATTTT. The variable domain in full, completed from reference TRBV18 and TRBJ1-5, reads NAGVMQNPRHLVRRRGQEARLRCSPMKGHSHVYWYRQLPEEGLKFMVYLQKENIIDESGMPKERFSAEFPKEGPSILRIQQVVRGDSAAYFCASSPTRDQPQHFGDGTRLSIL.

The table lists this clone with many counts. The chain couples TRBV28 to TRBJ1-1, with D hard to call. This CDR3 has 11 amino acids. Germline CDR1 is MDHEN and CDR2 is SYDVKM. V was cut by 3 bases and J by 13 bases, with 12 bases left in between. The CDR3 sequence: CASSFGVKNFF. The CDR3 coding sequence is TGTGCCAGCAGTTTCGGGGTCAAGAATTTCTTT.

This chain joins TRBV27 and TRBJ2-7; 8 positions match TRBD2. Per germline, CDR1 MNHEY and CDR2 SMNVEV (reference sequence). V dropped 3 bases and J dropped 4; count of bases not matched to a gene: 14. The CDR3 spans 17 residues. In DNA form, the CDR3 reads TGTGCCAGCAGTTTGTATCCGGGGGGGGAGTGGGTATACGAGCAGTACTTC. Its translation: CASSLYPGGEWVYEQYF.

The V and J genes are TRBV6-1 and TRBJ2-7, with 8 bases that match TRBD2. Germline V gene sequence: CDR1 MNHNS, CDR2 SASEGT. V was pared by 6 bases and J by 3 bases, with 7 bases of the junction left unmatched. The CDR3 consists of 14 residues. The chain's CDR3 is CASRAGAPNYEQYF. As DNA, the CDR3 is TGTGCCAGCAGAGCGGGAGCACCAAACTACGAGCAGTACTTC.

This chain connects TRBV2 to TRBJ1-2, with TRBD1 matching 11 bases. CDR3 length: 15 amino acids. Germline CDR1 and CDR2: SNHLY and FYNNEI. The ends lost 6 bases at V and 7 bases at J; junction bases unmatched: 10. The CDR3 here is CASSRGQGGLSGYTF. CDR3 nucleotide sequence: TGTGCCAGCAGCCGGGGACAGGGGGGGTTGAGTGGCTACACCTTC.

The chain joins TRBV6-6 to TRBJ1-1; no clear D gene. CDR1 MNHNY and CDR2 SVGAGI come from the germline V gene (reference sequence). Trimming took 2 bases from V and 5 from J, leaving 12 bases between them. This CDR3 spans 14 amino acids. CDR3 amino acids: CASSYSPRGTEAFF. In DNA form, the CDR3 reads TGTGCCAGCAGTTACAGTCCCCGTGGGACTGAAGCTTTCTTT.

The chain carries TRBV4-1 and TRBJ1-2; D possibly corresponds to TRBD1 (5 bases). The CDR3 runs 15 residues. Trimming pared 1 base from V and 3 bases from J, leaving 12 bases between. Germline CDR1 reads MGHRA; CDR2 reads YSYEKL. CDR3 residues: CASSQVARGDYGYTF. The CDR3 nucleotides read TGCGCCAGCAGCCAAGTGGCCCGAGGGGACTATGGCTACACCTTC.